What follows are 7 T cell receptor beta chains derived from one specimen sequenced in a study of CD8 T cells in Susac syndrome. Random hexamers primed reverse transcription of about 0.45 to 1 ug RNA. One entry per CDR3 protein, called by TCRdb with MiXCR from the immunoSEQ multiplex PCR reads. The data hold approximately 210,000 distinct CDR3 sequences, with 85% to 95% observed a single time. The material sequenced was CD4+ T cells from PBMCs. Source of these receptors: a human donor with Susac syndrome.

The chain combines TRBV30 with TRBJ1-6; 7 bases are shared with TRBD1. Unmatched junction bases numbered 9, after V lost 8 bases and J lost 8 bases. The CDR3 is 13 residues long. Germline V gene lookup returns CDR1 GTSNPN and CDR2 SVGIG (reference sequence). The CDR3 nucleotides are TGTGCCAGCACGGACAGGCAGGATTCACCCCTCCACTTT. It translates to CASTDRQDSPLHF.

This clonotype was seen a handful of times. The chain uses TRBV6-2 or TRBV6-3 and TRBJ1-4, with 7 bases aligning to TRBD1. Trimming removed 6 bases from V and 5 bases from J; junction bases left unmatched: 9. The CDR3 is made up of 15 amino acids. The germline V gene encodes CDR1 MNHEY and CDR2 SVGEGT. CDR3 DNA sequence: TGTGCCAGCAGGCGGAGGACAGGCGCAAATGAAAAACTGTTTTTT. This translates into CASRRRTGANEKLFF.

This chain uses TRBV30 with TRBJ1-5; no clear D. Germline loops: CDR1 GTSNPN, CDR2 SVGIG (reference sequence). The V end was cut by 0 bases, the J end by 11 bases, with 17 bases between. The CDR3 runs 14 residues. The CDR3 DNA sequence: TGTGCCTGGAGTGTTGCCGGACCCAGTGGGTCCCAGCATTTT. This translates into CAWSVAGPSGSQHF.

The CDR3 coding sequence is TGTGCCACCAGCAAAAGGAGGGGGGCCCAACCCACAGATACGCAGTATTTT. This codes for CATSKRRGAQPTDTQYF. The chain has TRBV15 and TRBJ2-3, with D possibly called TRBD1 or TRBD2 (6 bases each). Looked up from germline, CDR1 is LNHNV and CDR2 is YYDKDF (reference sequence). Trimming took 4 bases from V and 2 from J, leaving 19 bases between them. The CDR3 runs to 17 residues.

The gene calls are TRBV12-3 or TRBV12-4 and TRBJ2-3; perhaps TRBD2 as D (5 bases). The CDR3 is 14 residues long. V lost 8 bases to trimming and J lost 0 bases, with 12 bases between them. CDR3 sequence reads: CASRFGVSTDTQYF. The CDR3 DNA is TGTGCCAGCCGGTTCGGGGTAAGCACAGATACGCAGTATTTT.

The chain links TRBV12-3 or TRBV12-4 to TRBJ2-1; TRBD1 agrees at 7 bases. V was clipped by 6 bases and J by 5 bases; unmatched bases: 7. The CDR3 runs to 14 residues. The CDR3 loop reads CASRDRTGDNEQFF. The CDR3 DNA is TGTGCCAGCAGAGACAGGACAGGAGACAATGAGCAGTTCTTC.

The chain joins TRBV20-1 to TRBJ1-1; the D gene is possibly TRBD1 (5 bases). The V end lost 6 bases, the J end lost 8 bases, and 19 bases lay between the germline ends. Germline lookup yields CDR1 DFQATT and CDR2 SNEGSKA (reference sequence). CDR3 length: 13 amino acids. CDR3 bases: TGCAGTGCCGTCCCGGGACTCATAACCGAAGCTTTCTTT. It yields the protein CSAVPGLITEAFF.